This T cell receptor (beta chain) derives from a study of blood T cell repertoires in COVID-19. Study at large: Donors in the United States, Italy and Spain gave samples during acute or convalescent COVID-19. Nucleic acid was either cDNA or gDNA, and it came from T cells, B-cell-depleted T cells, or PBMCs.

CDR1 and CDR2 (germline): SEHNR, FQNEAQ (reference sequence). V was shortened by 0 bases and J by 0 bases, with 3 bases between the two germline ends. This CDR3 is built from 14 residues. Source study methods: Counts of nucleated cells, estimated from reference gene primer amplification, were obtained. Produced via immunoSEQ multiplex PCR; TCRdb's table is partial and in-frame only. The DNA was the basis for D and trimming; V, J and clone size are from that table. The table lists fewer than 100,000 clones, about four fifths of them singletons, with approximately 25% in the top ten. Only one count was recorded for this clone.

The clonotype was recovered from a man between 65 and 79 years old with acute or convalescent COVID-19. The sequencing sample was made of peripheral blood. This sequence joins TRBV7-9 and TRBJ1-5; D uncertain. This CDR3 reads CASSLAASNQPQHF. In DNA form, the CDR3 reads TGTGCCAGCAGCTTAGCGGCTAGCAATCAGCCCCAGCATTTT.